The 27 T cell receptor beta chains given below trace back to one sample, sequenced in a study of T cell changes during pregnancy in multiple sclerosis. TCRdb's copy holds only in-frame clones and misses some; the assay was immunoSEQ multiplex PCR. The table lists tens of thousands of clones, roughly nine tenths of them singletons. Source: CD4+ T cells from peripheral blood mononuclear cells, taken in the third trimester of pregnancy. The receptors stem from a female donor in good health, enrolled as a control in a pregnancy study.

This chain joins TRBV5-1 and TRBJ2-1, with unresolved D. V lost 5 bases and J 0 bases, leaving 12 bases between the germline ends. The CDR3 runs 15 residues. Germline CDR1 SGHRS, CDR2 YFSETQ. The DNA of the CDR3 is TGCGCCAGCAGTTCTACGTCTTACTCCTACAATGAGCAGTTCTTC. Protein product: CASSSTSYSYNEQFF.

This clone was seen a few times. The V and J genes are TRBV2 and TRBJ1-1; D not resolved. This CDR3 contains 13 residues. Germline CDR1 SNHLY, CDR2 FYNNEI. Trimming removed 2 bases at V and 1 base at J, with 5 bases between. CDR3 loop: CASSENTNTEAFF. The CDR3 DNA follows: TGTGCCAGCAGTGAAAACACGAACACTGAAGCTTTCTTT.

This chain joins TRBV5-6 and TRBJ2-7, with D possibly TRBD2 on 5 matching bases. The germline V gene has CDR1 SGHDT and CDR2 YYEEEE. Trimming removed 2 bases at V and 4 bases at J, with 10 bases between. The CDR3 extends over 13 amino acids. The DNA of the CDR3 is TGTGCCAGCAGCTTCGGACGGACTTACGAGCAGTACTTC. Its protein product is CASSFGRTYEQYF.

V is TRBV5-4 and J is TRBJ2-5, with 7 bases fitting TRBD1. With 5 bases clipped from V and 3 bases from J, the junction kept 7 bases outside the gene matches. Germline V gives CDR1 SGHNT, CDR2 YYREEE (reference sequence). There are 14 residues in the CDR3. The CDR3, as DNA: TGTGCCAGCAGTCCAGACAGGGCAGAAGAGACCCAGTACTTC. This encodes CASSPDRAEETQYF.

V is TRBV6-5 and J is TRBJ2-7; possible D gene TRBD2, 5 bases. Looked up from germline, CDR1 is MNHEY and CDR2 is SVGAGI. V was trimmed by 10 bases and J by 0 bases, leaving 7 bases between them. The CDR3 contains 11 residues. The CDR3: CAIGVSYEQYF. The CDR3 DNA reads TGTGCCATCGGGGTCTCCTACGAGCAGTACTTC.

The V and J genes are TRBV21-1 and TRBJ2-7; the D call TRBD2 from the table was never checked on the DNA. TRBV21-1 is a pseudogene segment. The CDR3 is 15 residues long. The CDR3 protein is CASSEGLAGSYEQYF. The CDR3 coding sequence is TGTGCCAGCAGCGAAGGTCTAGCGGGTTCCTACGAGCAGTACTTC.

A remark on this clone: Other nucleotide sequences from this sample produce the same CDR3. The chain couples TRBV29-1 to TRBJ2-1; D possibly corresponds to TRBD2 (5 bases). V was clipped by 4 bases and J by 4 bases, with 8 bases between them. The CDR3 length is 12 residues. The germline V gene encodes CDR1 SQVTM and CDR2 ANQGSEA. The CDR3 protein is CSVVPGYNEQFF. The CDR3 DNA reads TGCAGCGTTGTTCCGGGGTACAATGAGCAGTTCTTC.

This chain joins TRBV27 and TRBJ2-7; 8 bases map to TRBD1. The CDR3 is 15 residues long. Trimming at V came to 5 bases and at J to 2 bases, leaving 8 bases not matched to a gene. Germline V gene data show CDR1 as MNHEY and CDR2 as SMNVEV (reference sequence). Here the CDR3 reads CASSHQGARTYEQYF. CDR3 bases: TGTGCCAGCAGTCATCAGGGGGCGAGAACCTACGAGCAGTACTTC.

The rearrangement joins TRBV28 to TRBJ2-1; D may be TRBD2 (5 bases). CDR1 is MDHEN and CDR2 is SYDVKM in the germline V gene. Trimming cost V 9 bases and J 1 base, with 16 bases left between them. The CDR3 is 15 amino acids. CDR3 in DNA: TGTGCCAGTCGGTCGGGCGGACTTTCCTACAATGAGCAGTTCTTC. It yields the protein CASRSGGLSYNEQFF. Full variable domain (outside the CDR3, taken from reference TRBV28 and TRBJ2-1): DVKVTQSSRYLVKRTGEKVFLECVQDMDHENMFWYRQDPGLGLRLIYFSYDVKMKEKGDIPEGYSVSREKKERFSLILESASTNQTSMYLCASRSGGLSYNEQFFGPGTRLTVL.

This clone was recorded only once. The chain recombines TRBV7-2 with TRBJ2-1; TRBD2 agrees at 10 bases. V shed 5 bases, J shed 8 bases, and the junction held 12 bases outside the gene matches. This CDR3 has 16 residues. The germline CDR1 and CDR2 sequences are SGHTA and FQGNSA. The CDR3 loop is CASSTGTSAGVDEQFF. The CDR3 DNA is TGTGCCAGCAGCACAGGGACTAGCGCGGGAGTCGATGAGCAGTTCTTC.

The chain combines TRBV29-1 with TRBJ2-1; 8 bases align to TRBD1. V dropped 6 bases and J dropped 9; count of bases not matched to a gene: 13. This CDR3 has 14 residues. The germline CDR1 and CDR2 sequences are SQVTM and ANQGSEA. CDR3: CSVRRGQVQGEQFF. The CDR3 coding sequence is TGCAGCGTGAGGCGGGGACAGGTGCAGGGTGAGCAGTTCTTC.

This clone was recorded only once. CDR3 nucleotide sequence: TGTGCCATCGCGGGGACAGCGGCAAACACCATATATTTT. This codes for CAIAGTAANTIYF. The V and J genes are TRBV10-3 and TRBJ1-3, with 7 bases that match TRBD1. Germline V gene sequence: CDR1 ENHRY, CDR2 SYGVKD. The CDR3 spans 13 residues. V was clipped by 8 bases and J by 6 bases; unmatched bases: 7.

The chain employs TRBV5-4 and TRBJ2-4; TRBD2 is a possible D gene (6 bases). Germline values: CDR1 SGHNT, CDR2 YYREEE (reference sequence). V lost 4 bases to trimming and J lost 0 bases, with 11 bases between them. This CDR3 has 15 amino acids. As DNA, the CDR3 is TGTGCCAGCAGCCCTCCGGGGGTAGCCAAAAACATTCAGTACTTC. Its translation: CASSPPGVAKNIQYF. The full variable domain, rest sourced from reference TRBV5-4 and TRBJ2-4, is ETGVTQSPTHLIKTRGQQVTLRCSSQSGHNTVSWYQQALGQGPQFIFQYYREEENGRGNFPPRFSGLQFPNYSSELNVNALELDDSALYLCASSPPGVAKNIQYFGAGTRLSVL.

The chain employs TRBV29-1 and TRBJ2-7; D call uncertain. V was pared by 6 bases and J by 2 bases, with 8 bases between. The germline CDR1 and CDR2 sequences are SQVTM and ANQGSEA. The CDR3 contains 11 residues. DNA of the CDR3: TGCAGCGTCACAGTAGCCTACGAGCAGTACTTC. Translating it yields CSVTVAYEQYF.

The rearrangement joins TRBV19 to TRBJ2-1; possibly TRBD2 for D (5 bases). Between the trimmed V and J ends, which lost 7 bases and 6 bases, there was a span of 13 bases. CDR3 size: 13 residues. Germline V gene lookup returns CDR1 LNHDA and CDR2 SQIVND (reference sequence). The CDR3 region has the DNA TGTGCCAGTATCGGGTTTCGGGGCAATGAGCAGTTCTTC. Protein product: CASIGFRGNEQFF.

The chain carries TRBV27 and TRBJ2-2, with unresolved D. The CDR3 is made up of 13 amino acids. Germline CDR1 MNHEY, CDR2 SMNVEV (reference sequence). V was shortened by 3 bases and J by 3 bases, with 5 bases between the two germline ends. CDR3 DNA: TGTGCCAGCAGTTTTCGGGACACCGGGGAGCTGTTTTTT. It is translated as CASSFRDTGELFF.

CDR3 loop: CASSRHGGRNEQYF. For the CDR3, the DNA is TGTGCCAGCAGCCGTCACGGGGGTAGGAACGAGCAGTACTTC. The chain has TRBV7-6 and TRBJ2-7, with a weak D call TRBD2 (6 bases). The CDR3 length is 14 residues. Trimming shortened V by 5 bases and J by 5 bases, and 16 bases separated the two germline ends. CDR1 is SGHVS, CDR2 FNYEAQ, per germline. The full variable domain, in which reference TRBV7-6 and TRBJ2-7 provide the parts outside the CDR3, is GAGVSQSPRYKVTKRGQDVALRCDPISGHVSLYWYRQALGQGPEFLTYFNYEAQQDKSGLPNDRFSAERPEGSISTLTIQRTEQRDSAMYRCASSRHGGRNEQYFGPGTRLTVT.

The gene calls are TRBV4-1 and TRBJ1-5; D possibly corresponds to TRBD1 (5 bases). V lost 1 base and J lost 8, with 12 bases in between. The CDR3 is 14 residues long. CDR1 is MGHRA, CDR2 YSYEKL, per germline. CDR3: CASSQGGLREPQHF. The CDR3, as DNA: TGCGCCAGCAGCCAAGGGGGCCTAAGAGAGCCCCAGCATTTT.

The chain couples TRBV10-1 to TRBJ1-4, with 7 nucleotides matching TRBD1. The V gene's germline CDR1 is WNHNN and CDR2 SYGVQD (reference sequence). V trimming: 8 bases; J trimming: 5 bases; junction bases outside the gene matches: 8. There are 14 residues in the CDR3. The CDR3 sequence is CASPWDRSNEKLFF. The CDR3 DNA follows: TGCGCCAGCCCTTGGGACAGATCGAATGAAAAACTGTTTTTT.

The gene calls are TRBV5-4 and TRBJ2-2; 9 nucleotides match TRBD2. CDR3 size: 17 residues. V shed 3 bases and J 2 bases; nucleotides not matched to a gene: 8. Per the germline V gene, CDR1 is SGHNT and CDR2 is YYREEE (reference sequence). CDR3 nucleotides: TGTGCCAGCAGCTGGACGGCGGGGGGGCTTAACACCGGGGAGCTGTTTTTT. This encodes CASSWTAGGLNTGELFF.

The J gene is TRBJ2-5, the V gene TRBV5-1, with D possibly matching TRBD1 (6 bases). The CDR3 length is 15 residues. The V gene's germline CDR1 is SGHRS and CDR2 YFSETQ. V was shortened by 4 bases and J by 0 bases, with 13 bases between the two germline ends. CDR3: CASSDPGTYQETQYF. In nucleotides, the CDR3 is TGCGCCAGCAGCGACCCCGGGACATACCAAGAGACCCAGTACTTC.

The rearrangement links TRBV30 to TRBJ2-7; possibly TRBD1 for D (7 bases). Trimming shortened V by 2 bases and J by 7 bases, and 15 bases separated the two germline ends. Germline V lookup: CDR1 GTSNPN, CDR2 SVGIG (reference sequence). This CDR3 contains 13 residues. The CDR3 DNA sequence: TGTGCCTGGAGTCCGACAGGGACTGGGGAGCAGTACTTC. Its translation: CAWSPTGTGEQYF. The whole variable domain, remainder taken from reference TRBV30 and TRBJ2-7, is SQTIHQWPATLVQPVGSPLSLECTVEGTSNPNLYWYRQAAGRGLQLLFYSVGIGQISSEVPQNLSASRPQDRQFILSSKKLLLSDSGFYLCAWSPTGTGEQYFGPGTRLTVT.

The genes are TRBV2 and TRBJ2-5; a possible D gene is TRBD1 (6 bases). The CDR3 has 15 amino acids. Trimming took 4 bases from V and 5 from J, leaving 17 bases between them. Germline values: CDR1 SNHLY, CDR2 FYNNEI. The DNA for the CDR3 is TGTGCCAGCAGTGCCGGGACACTCGTCTTCGAGACCCAGTACTTC. Translated, it gives CASSAGTLVFETQYF.

The chain has TRBV9 and TRBJ1-4, with no clear D. Germline-derived CDR1 and CDR2 are SGDLS and YYNGEE. The CDR3 totals 16 residues. Trimming cost V 1 base and J 7 bases, with 17 bases left between them. CDR3 sequence (DNA): TGTGCCAGCAGCGTATCTCTTCAGGCCAGCGGTGAAAAACTGTTTTTT. Translated: CASSVSLQASGEKLFF.

The chain uses TRBV5-6 and TRBJ1-2, with D tentatively TRBD1 (5 bases). Trimming pared 2 bases from V and 2 bases from J, leaving 10 bases between. CDR1 is SGHDT, CDR2 YYEEEE, per germline. The CDR3 has 14 amino acids. The CDR3 reads CASSFWGENYGYTF. DNA for the CDR3: TGTGCCAGCAGCTTTTGGGGCGAGAACTATGGCTACACCTTC.

This rearrangement joins TRBV7-2 to TRBJ2-3; 8 bases agree with TRBD2. Germline CDR1 is SGHTA and CDR2 is FQGNSA. Trimming removed 4 bases from V and 1 base from J; junction bases left unmatched: 4. This CDR3 has 15 amino acids. The CDR3 DNA follows: TGTGCCAGCAGCTCACTAGCGGCCCGCACAGATACGCAGTATTTT. It translates to CASSSLAARTDTQYF.

This chain links TRBV6-5 with TRBJ2-5; D is perhaps TRBD1 (6 bases). V gave up 6 bases and J gave up 5 bases, with 16 bases separating them. The germline gives CDR1 MNHEY, CDR2 SVGAGI. The CDR3 consists of 14 residues. CDR3 amino acids: CASRNHQGLETQYF. The CDR3 DNA reads TGTGCCAGCAGAAACCATCAGGGGCTGGAGACCCAGTACTTC.